This T cell receptor beta chain was recorded in a study of T cell repertoires in cytomegalovirus infection. Study-wide background: Shared public TCR beta signatures pointed to both CMV infection and a matching HLA type.

A word on this clonotype: Its antigen is currently unknown.

This CDR3 spans 13 amino acids. V lost 3 bases, J lost 7 bases, and 12 bases lay in between. From germline, CDR1 is MNHEY and CDR2 SMNVEV (reference sequence). Overall study findings and caveats: Clonotype analysis showed dominance of the ex vivo response by HLA-C-restricted CMV-specific TCR beta clonotypes. Public TCR beta family frequency separated CMV-and-HLA carriers, including in an independent cohort.

TCRdb re-analysed the reads in MiXCR, keeping a single row per CDR3 protein. The sample lists roughly 250,000 distinct CDR3 sequences, 22% occurring once. The sequence derives from a human donor in good health (CMV status not recorded). Some clones in this sample may be carry-over from other donors' samples. V usage is TRBV27 and J usage is TRBJ1-1; D perhaps matches TRBD1 (6 bases). What was sequenced was CD8+ T cells from PBMCs. The DNA of the CDR3 is TGTGCCAGCAGTTTTTCCAGGGGTAATGAAGCTTTCTTT. Its protein product is CASSFSRGNEAFF.